This TCR beta chain emerged from a study of a mutant IDH1 vaccine in newly diagnosed glioma. Repertoires were generated with immunoSEQ multiplex PCR, while TCRdb's copy carries only in-frame clones and drops some. The sample lists about 24,000 clones, 91% occurring once. This sample's time point: baseline, week 1 (first vaccination visit). Treatment defined: pre-vaccination baseline after standard-of-care therapy. Donors harbored newly found WHO grade 3 or 4 IDH1-mutant, ATRX-lost astrocytomas. Between the trimmed V and J ends, which lost 1 base and 4 bases, there was a span of 2 bases. Germline assignment: CDR1 MGHRA and CDR2 YSYEKL. CDR3 length equals 12 residues.

Sample: PBMCs, taken from a glioma patient treated with radiotherapy, temozolomide or both. The rearrangement uses TRBV4-1 and TRBJ1-3; D gene unclear. The receptor was isolated from a young man with glioma. The CDR3 DNA is TGCGCCAGCAGCCAAGCCGGAAACACCATATATTTT. Its protein is CASSQAGNTIYF.